This record covers a single T cell receptor (beta chain). The antigen remains undetermined. Only in-frame clones appear in the TCRdb table, and some are missing; sequencing was by immunoSEQ multiplex PCR. The sample carries approximately 77,000 clones, around 92% recorded once. The record originates from a study of graft-versus-host responses after intestinal transplantation. Study details: Grafts were multivisceral, liver-intestinal, or isolated intestinal. Points from the study as a whole: After transplant, early declines in HvG clones were associated with peak levels of circulating GvH clones. Ileal or blood samples showed some GvH clones first, and such clones were also found in recipient marrow.

Germline V CDR1 and CDR2: MGHDK, SYGVNS. V lost 6 bases to trimming and J lost 4 bases; unmatched junction nucleotides: 9. The CDR3 runs 15 residues. Sequencing used PBMCs, obtained 98 days after intestinal transplantation. The chain combines TRBV25-1 with TRBJ1-3, with 7 positions matching TRBD1. The source of this sequence is a human patient who received an intestinal transplant, so some T cells may come from the graft donor. The CDR3 sequence is CASRQLDRTGNTIYF. The CDR3 nucleotides read TGTGCCAGCAGACAACTGGACAGGACCGGAAACACCATATATTTT.